This T cell receptor (beta chain) was found in a study of HIV-infected children after antiretroviral therapy interruption. RNA-based 3' RACE libraries used unique molecular identifiers. Using its own MiXCR run on the 3' RACE reads, TCRdb lists one record per CDR3 protein. This table has about 89,000 distinct CDR3 sequences, 6.9% appearing once. Trimming removed 3 bases at V and 6 bases at J, with 18 bases between. This CDR3 spans 16 amino acids. This clonotype occurred a few times. This sample's treatment: PENTA 11 planned treatment interruption arm or continuous ART arm. This sequence originates from a pool of human donors with HIV. V gene TRBV12-3 or TRBV12-4 combines with J gene TRBJ1-5; D gene unclear. Sequencing was performed on CD45RA+ CD4+ T cells from PBMCs, pooled from several time points, taken from a donor given antiretroviral therapy, either interrupted or continuous. The subset: naive CD4+ CD45RA+ CD45RO- T cells. The CDR3 loop is CASSFYPQTGIQPQHF. CDR3 in DNA: TGTGCCAGCAGTTTTTACCCCCAAACGGGGATTCAGCCCCAGCATTTT.